The rows below give T cell receptor beta chains drawn from one sample of a study of regulatory T cells in long-lasting Graves disease. TCRdb reprocessed the multiplex PCR reads via MiXCR and lists one record per CDR3 protein. Among roughly 520,000 distinct CDR3 sequences, around 12% were seen once, and the ten largest hold about 8.3%. The same data also went into a second study, on T cells in Graves' hyperthyroidism and ophthalmopathy.

The starting material was peripheral blood mononuclear cells (PBMCs), obtained at new diagnosis, from a patient treated with antithyroid drugs. These receptors were taken from a woman under 40 with Graves disease. Each CDR3 is given with its conserved first and last residue. A D gene is named only where the DNA matches it firmly. Some rows have no size entry. The others give once, few or many, or a class for an expanded clone.

j_gene	d_gene	abundance	v_gene	CDR3aa	CDR3nt
TRBJ2-3	-	-	TRBV4-1	CASSQLRGGDTDTQYF	TGCGCCAGCAGCCAACTTCGGGGAGGTGACACAGATACGCAGTATTTT
TRBJ2-7	-	many	TRBV20-1	CSATYPRGTYEQYF	TGCAGTGCTACATACCCAAGGGGAACCTACGAGCAGTACTTC
TRBJ1-4	-	many	TRBV2	CASSEMGTRVLWGKLFF	TGTGCCAGCAGTGAGATGGGGACAAGAGTTTTGTGGGGAAAACTGTTTTTT
TRBJ2-5	TRBD1	few	TRBV6-2/TRBV6-3	CASSQGQGAKTQYF	TGTGCCAGCAGCCAGGGACAGGGGGCAAAGACCCAGTACTTC
TRBJ2-3	TRBD2	-	TRBV11-2	CASRSSGSPDTQYF	TGTGCCAGCAGATCTAGCGGGAGTCCAGATACGCAGTATTTT
TRBJ2-1	TRBD1	many	TRBV24-1	CATSDTSTRDRKFQRADEQFF	TGTGCCACCAGTGATACCTCCACCCGGGACAGAAAATTTCAAAGGGCGGATGAGCAGTTCTTC
TRBJ2-2	TRBD1	many	TRBV30	CAWRDRVRTGELFF	TGTGCCTGGAGAGACAGGGTTAGGACCGGGGAGCTGTTTTTT
TRBJ2-7	-	many	TRBV6-5	CASSSGRLLYEQYF	TGTGCCAGCAGTTCTGGAAGACTTTTATACGAGCAGTACTTC
TRBJ1-6	-	-	TRBV28	CASTLTGNYSPLHF	TGTGCCAGCACCCTGACGGGCAATTATTCACCCCTCCACTTT
TRBJ2-5	TRBD1	many	TRBV19	CASTRTGRNQETQYF	TGTGCCAGTACTCGGACAGGAAGAAACCAAGAGACCCAGTACTTC
TRBJ2-3	TRBD2	many	TRBV6-5	CASSSRVAGGPHTQYF	TGTGCCAGCAGTTCCCGAGTAGCGGGAGGGCCTCATACGCAGTATTTT
TRBJ1-1	-	many	TRBV6-1	CASSSLAGETEAFF	TGTGCCAGCAGTAGCCTGGCAGGGGAGACTGAAGCTTTCTTT
TRBJ2-2	TRBD2	many	TRBV7-8	CASSLVGGGGITGELFF	TGTGCCAGCAGCTTAGTCGGGGGGGGGGGGATCACCGGGGAGCTGTTTTTT
TRBJ2-7	TRBD2	many	TRBV29-1	CSVEGGSFYEQYF	TGCAGCGTTGAGGGCGGGAGCTTCTACGAGCAGTACTTC
TRBJ1-2	-	once	TRBV27	CASSLSALRNYGYTF	TGTGCCAGCAGTTTATCAGCGCTCCGCAACTATGGCTACACCTTC
TRBJ2-5	-	many	TRBV28	CASSLRLPQETQYF	TGTGCCAGCAGTTTACGACTCCCTCAGGAGACCCAGTACTTC
TRBJ1-2	-	many	TRBV2	CASSLSSNYGYTF	TGTGCCAGCAGTTTAAGTTCTAACTATGGCTACACCTTC
TRBJ2-3	TRBD2	-	TRBV20-1	CSAKASGSRDTQYF	TGCAGTGCTAAGGCTAGCGGGAGCAGAGATACGCAGTATTTT
TRBJ2-2	TRBD2	few	TRBV9	CASSVSGLAGGWGTGELFF	TGTGCCAGCAGCGTCTCGGGACTAGCGGGAGGGTGGGGCACCGGGGAGCTGTTTTTT
TRBJ1-2	-	many	TRBV19	CASSNRQINYGYTF	TGTGCCAGTAGTAACCGACAGATTAACTATGGCTACACCTTC
TRBJ2-1	-	-	TRBV12-3/TRBV12-4	CASSFVLTPYNEQFF	TGTGCCAGCAGCTTTGTCCTGACCCCCTACAATGAGCAGTTCTTC
TRBJ2-3	-	few	TRBV27	CASSLAGPPEQYF	TGTGCCAGCAGTTTAGCTGGGCCTCCGGAGCAGTATTTT
TRBJ2-7	-	many	TRBV28	CASRGAKGSNYEQYF	TGTGCCAGCAGGGGGGCTAAAGGGAGCAACTACGAGCAGTACTTC
TRBJ2-4	-	many	TRBV18	CASSPGPNIQYF	TGTGCCAGCTCACCAGGCCCAAACATTCAGTACTTC
TRBJ2-7	-	few	TRBV15	CATSRDLARSYEQYF	TGTGCCACCAGCAGAGATCTGGCGCGTTCCTACGAGCAGTACTTC
TRBJ2-3	TRBD2	few	TRBV20-1	CSPSGRVTDTQYF	TGCAGCCCTAGCGGGAGGGTCACAGATACGCAGTATTTT
TRBJ1-2	-	-	TRBV13	CASSSYSLLNYGYTF	TGTGCCAGCAGCTCCTACAGCTTATTAAACTATGGCTACACCTTC
TRBJ1-1	-	few	TRBV27	CASSLWRGYTEAFF	TGTGCCAGCAGTTTATGGAGGGGATACACTGAAGCTTTCTTT
TRBJ1-1	-	many	TRBV25-1	CASSSLGWGANTEAFF	TGTGCCAGCAGTTCCCTTGGGTGGGGGGCGAACACTGAAGCTTTCTTT
TRBJ1-2	-	-	TRBV5-4	CASSFGSLYYGYTF	TGTGCCAGCAGCTTCGGCAGCCTTTACTATGGCTACACCTTC
TRBJ2-4	-	many	TRBV6-2/TRBV6-3	CASSSGPRQYF	TGTGCCAGCAGTTCGGGACCCCGTCAGTACTTC
TRBJ1-3	-	-	TRBV19	CASSGPGNTIYF	TGTGCCAGTAGTGGCCCGGGAAACACCATATATTTT
TRBJ2-3	-	many	TRBV6-5	CASSSWGSSTDTQYF	TGTGCCAGCAGTTCATGGGGCTCGAGCACAGATACGCAGTATTTT
TRBJ2-7	TRBD1	many	TRBV11-2	CASRSIGGSSYEQYF	TGTGCCAGCAGGTCAATAGGGGGCTCTTCCTACGAGCAGTACTTC
TRBJ2-1	TRBD1	-	TRBV3-1	CASSRTGGTYNEQFF	TGTGCCAGCAGCAGAACAGGGGGCACATACAATGAGCAGTTCTTC
TRBJ2-3	TRBD2	many	TRBV28	CASSSLAGGGSTQYF	TGTGCCAGCAGCTCCCTTGCCGGCGGGGGTAGTACGCAGTATTTT
TRBJ2-7	TRBD1	many	TRBV11-1	CASSLARTGATYEQYF	TGTGCCAGCAGCTTAGCGAGGACAGGTGCTACCTACGAGCAGTACTTC
TRBJ1-1	TRBD1	-	TRBV29-1	CSVDRTGDNTEAFF	TGCAGCGTTGACCGGACAGGGGATAACACTGAAGCTTTCTTT
TRBJ1-5	-	-	TRBV20-1	CSARRPGSNQPQHF	TGCAGTGCCAGACGACCAGGTAGCAATCAGCCCCAGCATTTT
TRBJ2-5	-	-	TRBV5-1	CASTLNTGQETQYF	TGCGCCAGCACCCTAAACACAGGGCAAGAGACCCAGTACTTC
TRBJ1-4	-	-	TRBV5-1	CASSLRTDNEKLFF	TGCGCCAGCAGCTTGCGGACAGATAATGAAAAACTGTTTTTT
TRBJ1-4	-	-	TRBV20-1	CSAKTSFPEKLFF	TGCAGCGCTAAAACCAGTTTTCCTGAAAAACTGTTTTTT
TRBJ2-5	TRBD2	many	TRBV9	CASSVESGGETQYF	TGTGCCAGCAGCGTAGAATCGGGGGGAGAGACCCAGTACTTC
TRBJ1-2	-	many	TRBV6-1	CASSEITAYGYTF	TGTGCCAGCAGTGAAATAACAGCCTATGGCTACACCTTC